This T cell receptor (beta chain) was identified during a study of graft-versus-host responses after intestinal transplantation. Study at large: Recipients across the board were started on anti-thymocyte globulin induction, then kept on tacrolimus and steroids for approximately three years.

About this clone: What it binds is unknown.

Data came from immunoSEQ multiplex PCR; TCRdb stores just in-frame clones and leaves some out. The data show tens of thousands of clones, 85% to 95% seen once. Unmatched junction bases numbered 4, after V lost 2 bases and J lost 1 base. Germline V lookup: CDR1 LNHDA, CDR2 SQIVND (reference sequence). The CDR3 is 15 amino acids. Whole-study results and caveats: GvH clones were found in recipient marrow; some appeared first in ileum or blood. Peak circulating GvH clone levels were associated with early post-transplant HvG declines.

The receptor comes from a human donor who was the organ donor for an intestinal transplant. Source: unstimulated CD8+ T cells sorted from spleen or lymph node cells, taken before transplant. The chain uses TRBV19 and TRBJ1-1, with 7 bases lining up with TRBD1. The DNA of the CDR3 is TGTGCCAGTAGTATATCTGGGACAGCGAACACTGAAGCTTTCTTT. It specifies CASSISGTANTEAFF.